The following is a T cell receptor beta chain sequence with its context. Its antigen remains unidentified. A multiplex PCR was run with 60 Vbeta primers and 13 Jbeta primers. Study processing details: Later work found 80 million or so unique TCR beta chains, with about 10 million shared. The repertoire was sequenced with immunoSEQ multiplex PCR; TCRdb's copy has only in-frame clones and lacks some. The V and J calls and clone size are taken from that table; D and trimming were inferred from the DNA. There are 200,000 to 250,000 clones in the sample; around 70% occur only once, and roughly 2.5% lies in the top ten. This record comes from a study of cytomegalovirus exposure and HLA in healthy donors. Study background: An earlier analysis identified under 130 million unique TCR beta sequences in about 200 million T cells. Study conclusions and caveats: Relative to equally common others, HLA-associated TCR beta chains showed greater clonal expansion in a later analysis. About 87% or about 30% of the time was how often most TCR beta V segments were productive, according to an earlier analysis.

The V gene lost 3 bases and the J gene lost 4 bases, with 21 bases spanning the gap. The germline V gene encodes CDR1 LNHDA and CDR2 SQIVND (reference sequence). The CDR3 length is 17 residues. Material for sequencing was PBMCs. The source is a man aged 35 to 55 in good health and CMV-seropositive. This chain joins TRBV19 and TRBJ1-2; D is perhaps TRBD1 (5 bases). CDR3 residues: CASSILDTEETFYGYTF. The CDR3, as DNA: TGTGCCAGTAGTATCTTGGACACTGAGGAGACATTCTATGGCTACACCTTC.